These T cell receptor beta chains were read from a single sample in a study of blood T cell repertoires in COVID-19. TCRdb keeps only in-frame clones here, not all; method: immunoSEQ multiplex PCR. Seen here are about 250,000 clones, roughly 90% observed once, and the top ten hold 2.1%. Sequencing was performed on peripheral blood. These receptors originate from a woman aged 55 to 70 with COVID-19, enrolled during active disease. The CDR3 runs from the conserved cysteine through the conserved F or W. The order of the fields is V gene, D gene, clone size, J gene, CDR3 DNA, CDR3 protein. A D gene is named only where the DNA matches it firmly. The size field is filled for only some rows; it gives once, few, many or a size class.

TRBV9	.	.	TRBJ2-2	TGTGCCAGCAGCTTTCGTCGGAGTAACGCCGGGGAGCTGTTTTTT	CASSFRRSNAGELFF
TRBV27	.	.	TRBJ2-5	TGTGCCAGCAGTTTATTGGGGCACGACCTACACAATCAGCAAGAGACCCAGTACTTC	CASSLLGHDLHNQQETQYF
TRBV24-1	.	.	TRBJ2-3	TGTGCCACCAGTGGGGGGGACGGAGGCACAGATACGCAGTATTTT	CATSGGDGGTDTQYF
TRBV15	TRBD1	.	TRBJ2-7	TGTGCCACCAGGAGAGGGACAGGGGGATCCTACGAGCAGTACTTC	CATRRGTGGSYEQYF
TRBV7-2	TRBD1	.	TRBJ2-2	TGTGCCAGCAGCAGACGACAGGGCGCCGGGGAGCTGTTTTTT	CASSRRQGAGELFF
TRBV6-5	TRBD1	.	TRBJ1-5	TGTGCCAGCAGCAAAGTACAGGGGGAGAATCAGCCCCAGCATTTT	CASSKVQGENQPQHF
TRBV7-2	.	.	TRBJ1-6	TGTGCCAGCAGCCTCTGGACACCGAGGGGGTCACCCCTCCACTTT	CASSLWTPRGSPLHF
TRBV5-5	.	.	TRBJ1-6	TGTGCCAGCAGCTCGATTTACAGGGAGGGCAGTAATTCACCCCTCCACTTT	CASSSIYREGSNSPLHF
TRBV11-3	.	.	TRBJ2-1	TGTGCCAGCAGCTTATCCCGAACTTCTGAGCAGTTCTTC	CASSLSRTSEQFF
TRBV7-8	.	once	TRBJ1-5	TGTGCCAGCAGGCCTGGGGGGAGCAATCAGCCCCAGCATTTT	CASRPGGSNQPQHF
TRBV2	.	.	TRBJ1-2	TGTGCCAGCAGCCGCATCAGGACAGTGGATGGCTACACCTTC	CASSRIRTVDGYTF
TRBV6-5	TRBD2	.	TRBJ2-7	TGTGCCACGGTCGTGTGGGGGGGTCGCCACGAGCAGTACTTC	CATVVWGGRHEQYF
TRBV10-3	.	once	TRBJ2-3	TGTGCCATCAGTGCCCACACAGATACGCAGTATTTT	CAISAHTDTQYF
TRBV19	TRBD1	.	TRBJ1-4	TGTGCCAGTAAGACCGGGACAGCTAATGAAAAACTGTTTTTT	CASKTGTANEKLFF
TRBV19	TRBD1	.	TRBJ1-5	TGTGCCAGTAGTGCGACAGGGGGCAATCAGCCCCAGCATTTT	CASSATGGNQPQHF
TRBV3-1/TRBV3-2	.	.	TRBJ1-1	TGTGCCAGCAGCCAGGGGCCCCCGAACACTGAAGCTTTCTTT	CASSQGPPNTEAFF
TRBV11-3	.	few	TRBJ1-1	TGTGCCAGCAGCCCCCGGGAGGGCATGAACACTGAAGCTTTCTTT	CASSPREGMNTEAFF
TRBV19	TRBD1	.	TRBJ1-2	TGTGCCAGTAGTATGATCCGGACAGGGGGGTTATATGGCTACACCTTC	CASSMIRTGGLYGYTF
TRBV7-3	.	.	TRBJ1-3	TGTGCCAGCAGCTTAAGTGGCCACTCTGGAAACACCATATATTTT	CASSLSGHSGNTIYF
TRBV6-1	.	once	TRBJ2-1	TGTGCCAGCAGTGAAGTGGCCAAAAATGAGCAGTTCTTC	CASSEVAKNEQFF
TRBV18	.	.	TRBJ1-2	TGTGCCAGCTCACCGTGGGGCAGCCTGACAGGCGATGGCTACACCTTC	CASSPWGSLTGDGYTF
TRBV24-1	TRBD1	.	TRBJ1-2	TGTGCCACCAGTGATGGGACAGCGTATGGCTACACCTTC	CATSDGTAYGYTF
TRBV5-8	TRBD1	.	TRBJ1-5	TGTGCCAGCAGCTTGTGGACAGGGGTCAATCAGCCCCAGCATTTT	CASSLWTGVNQPQHF
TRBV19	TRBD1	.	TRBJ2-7	TGTGCCAGTCGCCCCCGGGACAGGGTCTACGAGCAGTACTTC	CASRPRDRVYEQYF
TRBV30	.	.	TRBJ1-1	TGTGCCTGGAAGCGGCACTCGAACACTGAAGCTTTCTTT	CAWKRHSNTEAFF
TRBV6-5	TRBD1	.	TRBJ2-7	TGTGCCAGCCTAGGACAGGGGTCCTACGAGCAGTACTTC	CASLGQGSYEQYF
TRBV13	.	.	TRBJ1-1	TGTGCCAGCAGCTTTGAAGCAGGGCTGAACACTGAAGCTTTCTTT	CASSFEAGLNTEAFF
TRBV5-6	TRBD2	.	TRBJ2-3	TGTGCCAGCAGCTTCGTGACTAGCGGCACAGATACGCAGTATTTT	CASSFVTSGTDTQYF
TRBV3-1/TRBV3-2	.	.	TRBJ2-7	TGTGCCAGCAGCCAAGAGCGGGGCTACGAGCAGTACTTC	CASSQERGYEQYF
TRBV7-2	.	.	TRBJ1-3	TGTGCCAGCAGCTTAGAGGCGGGATTTGGAAACACCATATATTTT	CASSLEAGFGNTIYF
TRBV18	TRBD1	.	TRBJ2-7	TGTGCCAGCTTTTCCGGGACAGCCGTCTACGAGCAGTACTTC	CASFSGTAVYEQYF
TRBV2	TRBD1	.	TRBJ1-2	TGTGCCAGCAACCACCGGGACAGCCTTAACTATGGCTACACCTTC	CASNHRDSLNYGYTF
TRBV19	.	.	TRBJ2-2	TGTGCCAGTAGTATTATCCCGGGGAACACCGGGGAGCTGTTTTTT	CASSIIPGNTGELFF
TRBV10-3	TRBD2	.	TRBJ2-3	TGTGCCATCCGACCCGGTGCAGGACGGATGGGACTAGCGGGAGGCACAGATACGCAGTATTTT	CAIRPGAGRMGLAGGTDTQYF
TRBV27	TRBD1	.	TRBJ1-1	TGTGCCAGCAGTCTCCGACAGGGGAACACTGAAGCTTTCTTT	CASSLRQGNTEAFF
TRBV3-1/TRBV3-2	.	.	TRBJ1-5	TGTGCCAGCAGCCATCTCGATCAGCCCCAGCATTTT	CASSHLDQPQHF
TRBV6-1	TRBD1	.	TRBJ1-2	TGTGCCAGCAGTGAAGGGACAGGCCTTAACTATGGCTACACCTTC	CASSEGTGLNYGYTF
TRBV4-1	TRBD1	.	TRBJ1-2	TGCGCCAGCAGCCAGATAACCGCACAGGGGATATCGGCTGGCTACACCTTC	CASSQITAQGISAGYTF
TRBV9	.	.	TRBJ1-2	TGTGCCAGCAGCGTAGATCCTTCCCCTAACTATGGCTACACCTTC	CASSVDPSPNYGYTF
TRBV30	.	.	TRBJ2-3	TGTGCCTGGAGCACAGGGGGGGCAGATACGCAGTATTTT	CAWSTGGADTQYF
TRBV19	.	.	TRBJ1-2	TGTGCCAGTAGCCCCGGGACGGGGGGGTATGGCTACACCTTC	CASSPGTGGYGYTF
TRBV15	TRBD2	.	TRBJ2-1	TGTGCCACCAGCAGAACTAGCGGGACCTACAATGAGCAGTTCTTC	CATSRTSGTYNEQFF
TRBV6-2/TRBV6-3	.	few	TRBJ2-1	TGTGCCAGCAGCCCAGGGGGGGGGTACGATGAGCAGTTCTTC	CASSPGGGYDEQFF
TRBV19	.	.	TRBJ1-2	TGTGCCAGTGCCGGAGATTCCTATGGCTACACCTTC	CASAGDSYGYTF
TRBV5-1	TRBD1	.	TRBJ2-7	TGCGCGAGATCGGCGGCAGGGGGCGAAATCTCCTACGAGCAGTACTTC	CARSAAGGEISYEQYF
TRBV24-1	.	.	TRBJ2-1	TGTGCCACCAGTGATCTAGGGGGTGGTGAGCAGTTCTTC	CATSDLGGGEQFF
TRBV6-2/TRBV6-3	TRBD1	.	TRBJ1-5	TGTGCCAGCAGTTACCCACAGGGGCATCAGCCCCAGCATTTT	CASSYPQGHQPQHF
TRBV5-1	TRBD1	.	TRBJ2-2	TGCGCCAGCAGCTTGGAGGGGGGACAGGTTACGGACACCGGGGAGCTGTTTTTT	CASSLEGGQVTDTGELFF
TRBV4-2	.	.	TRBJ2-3	TGTGCCAGCAGCCAAGAAGGGGGTGATACGCAGTATTTT	CASSQEGGDTQYF
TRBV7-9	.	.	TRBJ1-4	TGTGCCAGCAGCTTAGGGGGGGATTTAGGAGAAAAACTGTTTTTT	CASSLGGDLGEKLFF